A single sample gave rise to the 7 T cell receptor beta chains below, sequenced in a study of blood T cell repertoires in COVID-19. Profiling relied on immunoSEQ multiplex PCR, and the TCRdb table lists in-frame clones only, not all of them. This repertoire shows some 170,000 clones, more than 80% found once; its top ten account for more than 5.5%. The specimen was PBMCs or T cells enriched from blood (not recorded which). These receptors came from a man between 40 and 49 years old who had recovered from COVID-19.

The genes are TRBV19 and TRBJ1-2, with 7 bases matching TRBD1. The CDR3 spans 13 residues. Germline V gene lookup returns CDR1 LNHDA and CDR2 SQIVND (reference sequence). V was pared by 6 bases and J by 8 bases, with 9 bases of the junction left unmatched. The CDR3 region has the DNA TGTGCCAGTAGCCCAAACAGGGGCCTGGGCTACACCTTC. This encodes CASSPNRGLGYTF. Looking up the rest from reference TRBV19 and TRBJ1-2 gives the full variable domain: DGGITQSPKYLFRKEGQNVTLSCEQNLNHDAMYWYRQDPGQGLRLIYYSQIVNDFQKGDIAEGYSVSREKKESFPLTVTSAQKNPTAFYLCASSPNRGLGYTFGSGTRLTVV.

The chain uses TRBV6-5 and TRBJ2-7; unclear D gene. The CDR3 totals 16 residues. Germline CDR1 is MNHEY and CDR2 is SVGAGI. Trimming cost V 0 bases and J 1 base, with 13 bases left between them. The CDR3 protein is CASSYSPAGKSYEQYF. CDR3 nucleotides: TGTGCCAGCAGTTACTCTCCGGCAGGCAAATCCTACGAGCAGTACTTC.

A remark on this clone: Other DNA sequences in the sample encode the same CDR3. J is TRBJ1-1 and V is TRBV6-5, with 9 bases identical to TRBD1. Unmatched junction bases numbered 5, after V lost 5 bases and J lost 1 base. Germline V gives CDR1 MNHEY, CDR2 SVGAGI. This CDR3 has 15 amino acids. CDR3: CASSLLGQGNTEAFF. DNA for the CDR3: TGTGCCAGCAGTCTTCTGGGACAGGGGAACACTGAAGCTTTCTTT.

This clone was detected only a few times. The chain uses TRBV2 and TRBJ2-1; 7 nucleotides match TRBD2. The length of the CDR3 is 14 residues. Germline CDR1 and CDR2: SNHLY and FYNNEI. The junction had 3 bases not matched to a gene; V was cut back by 4 bases and J by 3 bases. CDR3 DNA sequence: TGTGCCAGCAGTGCTAGCGGAGGCTACAATGAGCAGTTCTTC. Protein: CASSASGGYNEQFF.

The rearrangement uses TRBV28 and TRBJ2-2, with D tentatively TRBD1 (6 bases). CDR3 length: 14 residues. Germline V lookup: CDR1 MDHEN, CDR2 SYDVKM. Trimming removed 1 base from V and 5 bases from J, with 8 bases in between. The CDR3 region has the DNA TGTGCCAGCAGTTTATACAGGGTGACCGGGGAGCTGTTTTTT. This gives the protein CASSLYRVTGELFF. The entire variable domain, with the rest obtained from reference TRBV28 and TRBJ2-2, is as follows: DVKVTQSSRYLVKRTGEKVFLECVQDMDHENMFWYRQDPGLGLRLIYFSYDVKMKEKGDIPEGYSVSREKKERFSLILESASTNQTSMYLCASSLYRVTGELFFGEGSRLTVL.

CDR3 sequence reads: CASREDRANEKLFF. In DNA form, the CDR3 reads TGTGCCAGCAGGGAGGACAGGGCTAATGAAAAACTGTTTTTT. The chain uses TRBV2 and TRBJ1-4, with 8 bases aligning to TRBD1. This CDR3 has 14 amino acids. The germline V gene encodes CDR1 SNHLY and CDR2 FYNNEI. With V trimmed by 6 bases and J by 3 bases, 3 bases remained unmatched.

The table lists this clone with a count of one. CDR3 bases: TGTGCCAGTAGATTGGGACAGGCCTCTGGAAACACCATATATTTT. Protein: CASRLGQASGNTIYF. The rearrangement links TRBV19 to TRBJ1-3; 8 bases match TRBD1. Trimming took 6 bases from V and 0 from J; bases not matched to a gene: 4. Germline assignment: CDR1 LNHDA and CDR2 SQIVND (reference sequence). This CDR3 comprises 15 residues.